This T cell receptor beta chain appears in the sequencing data of a study of response to subunit inactivated influenza vaccine (dated by TCRdb to between 2017 and 2018). Background for the entire study: Deep quantitative T cell receptor repertoire profiling was used in the study to track responses to a trivalent subunit inactivated influenza vaccine.

The study at large found these results: The authors suggested that each seasonal influenza vaccination may recruit only a limited number of new T cells.

The CDR3, cysteine through phenylalanine, is 19 amino acids long. CDR3 DNA only is kept here, 57 bases in frame from base 1. CDR1 is given as LGHNA and CDR2 as YNFKEQ, both from the germline V gene. The V end gives up 5 bases and the J end 0 bases, leaving 18 bases in the junction not matched to a gene. Libraries were made using RT-PCR. The sample was run on an Illumina HiSeq 2500. TCRdb reran the public reads through fastp at Q25 and MiXCR, keeping productive beta chains. Rows matching on CDR3 protein sequence are summarized as one entry with the most common DNA and genes. For this sample there are about 700,000 distinct CDR3 sequences; 11% to 15% appear just once. Of the sample, 6% to 9.5% is held by the ten largest clones. In regard to this clonotype: The antigen it recognizes is unknown. No quality values exist for individual bases; no much larger clone is one base distant.

The sample here was PBMCs from blood, taken approximately 15 days before vaccination. This TCR was sampled from a man aged 50 to 60 who received an inactivated influenza vaccine. Donor details come from another sample of the same person, matched by shared clones. This chain is built from TRBV4-2 and TRBJ2-7; 8 junctional bases match TRBD2. The base sequence is TGTGCCAGCAGCGACCCCACGAGGAGTTTAGCGGGGCCCTCCTACGAGCAGTACTTC. It encodes CASSDPTRSLAGPSYEQYF.